These 3 T cell receptor beta chains were all obtained from the same sample, sequenced in a study of blood T cell repertoires in COVID-19. The protocol was immunoSEQ multiplex PCR, while the TCRdb copy is restricted to in-frame clones and leaves out a portion. The table records over 200,000 clones, about 93% of them present only once. The sequenced sample was peripheral blood. Receptors were obtained from a man aged 60 to 69 with COVID-19, enrolled during active disease.

This clone is a singleton in its sample. The V and J genes are TRBV2 and TRBJ1-1, with D possibly matching TRBD1 (5 bases). The CDR3 covers 14 residues. V was pared by 3 bases and J by 6 bases, with 14 bases between. The V gene's germline CDR1 is SNHLY and CDR2 FYNNEI. CDR3 coding DNA: TGTGCCAGCAGTGACCGGGGGTACGGGTCTGAAGCTTTCTTT. Residues: CASSDRGYGSEAFF.

This rearrangement joins TRBV6-6 to TRBJ1-2; 11 nucleotides match TRBD1. The CDR3 has 16 amino acids. V shed 7 bases and J 2 bases; nucleotides not matched to a gene: 9. Per the germline V gene, CDR1 is MNHNY and CDR2 is SVGAGI (reference sequence). The DNA of the CDR3 is TGTGCCAGCAACCCGGGGACAGGGGGGTCGAACTATGGCTACACCTTC. Protein sequence: CASNPGTGGSNYGYTF.

The rearrangement uses TRBV11-2 and TRBJ1-2, with TRBD1 as a possible D gene (5 bases). Per the germline V gene, CDR1 is SGHAT and CDR2 is FQNNGV. This CDR3 spans 16 amino acids. V lost 7 bases, J lost 5 bases, and 23 bases lay in between. The CDR3 region is CASTQFRRGVGYGYTF. The CDR3 DNA reads as TGTGCCAGCACCCAATTCCGGCGGGGGGTTGGGTATGGCTACACCTTC.